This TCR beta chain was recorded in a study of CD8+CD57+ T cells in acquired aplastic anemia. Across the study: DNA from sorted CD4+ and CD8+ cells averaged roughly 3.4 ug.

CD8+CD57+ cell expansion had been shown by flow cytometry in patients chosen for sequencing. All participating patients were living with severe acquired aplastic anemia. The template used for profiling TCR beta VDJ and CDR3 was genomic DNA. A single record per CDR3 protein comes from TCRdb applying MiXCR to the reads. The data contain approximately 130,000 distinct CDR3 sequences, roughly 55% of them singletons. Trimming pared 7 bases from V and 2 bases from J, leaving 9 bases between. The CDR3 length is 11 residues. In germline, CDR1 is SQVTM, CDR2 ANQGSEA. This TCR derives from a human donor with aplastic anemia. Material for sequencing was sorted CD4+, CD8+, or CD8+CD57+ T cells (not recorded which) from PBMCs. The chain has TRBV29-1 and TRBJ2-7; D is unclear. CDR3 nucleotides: TGCAGCGGGTACGAAACCTACGAGCAGTACTTC. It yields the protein CSGYETYEQYF.